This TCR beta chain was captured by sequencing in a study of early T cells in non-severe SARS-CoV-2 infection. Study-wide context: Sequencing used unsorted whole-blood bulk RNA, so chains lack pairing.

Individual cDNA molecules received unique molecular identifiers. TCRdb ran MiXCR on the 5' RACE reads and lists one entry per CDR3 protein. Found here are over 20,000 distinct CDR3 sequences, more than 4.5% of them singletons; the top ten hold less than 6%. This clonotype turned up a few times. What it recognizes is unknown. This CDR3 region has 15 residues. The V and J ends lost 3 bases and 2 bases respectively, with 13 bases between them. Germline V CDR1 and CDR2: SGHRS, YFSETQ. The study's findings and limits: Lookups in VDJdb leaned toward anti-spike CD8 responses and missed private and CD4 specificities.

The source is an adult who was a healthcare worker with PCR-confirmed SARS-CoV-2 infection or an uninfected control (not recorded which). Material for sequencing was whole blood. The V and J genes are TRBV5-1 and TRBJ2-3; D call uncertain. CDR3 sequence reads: CASSSSTHSTDTQYF. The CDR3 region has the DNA TGCGCCAGCAGCTCTTCGACTCACTCCACAGATACGCAGTATTTT.